The 29 T cell receptor beta chains in this list originate from one sample, sequenced in a study of siplizumab effects on memory and regulatory T cells. Assay: immunoSEQ multiplex PCR; the TCRdb copy retains only in-frame clones and omits some. The profile covers about 82,000 clones, with 87% appearing a single time and roughly 1.5% taken by the ten largest. Sample: Tregs sorted from blood. Every receptor here comes from a human donor in good health.

The chain is built from TRBV6-1 and TRBJ1-2; D is undetermined. V was clipped by 4 bases and J by 4 bases, with 7 bases between them. This CDR3 is 12 amino acids long. Germline V gives CDR1 MNHNS, CDR2 SASEGT. The CDR3 sequence is CASSVQSYGYTF. The CDR3 nucleotides read TGTGCCAGCAGTGTCCAGTCCTATGGCTACACCTTC.

CDR3 loop: CASSRDLGLDTQYF. The CDR3 bases are TGTGCCAGCAGTCGGGACTTAGGGTTAGATACGCAGTATTTT. The J gene is TRBJ2-3, the V gene TRBV28; D perhaps matches TRBD2 (6 bases). V lost 5 bases to trimming and J lost 5 bases, with 14 bases between them. The CDR3 length is 14 residues. Germline assignment: CDR1 MDHEN and CDR2 SYDVKM.

The V call is TRBV5-1, the J call TRBJ1-1; a possible D gene is TRBD1 (6 bases). Looked up from germline, CDR1 is SGHRS and CDR2 is YFSETQ. The CDR3 is 15 residues long. V was clipped by 2 bases and J by 1 base, with 12 bases between them. The CDR3 coding sequence is TGCGCCAGCAGCTTCGACAGGCCGGAGAACACTGAAGCTTTCTTT. This translates into CASSFDRPENTEAFF. The full variable domain, rest sourced from reference TRBV5-1 and TRBJ1-1, is KAGVTQTPRYLIKTRGQQVTLSCSPISGHRSVSWYQQTPGQGLQFLFEYFSETQRNKGNFPGRFSGRQFSNSRSEMNVSTLELGDSALYLCASSFDRPENTEAFFGQGTRLTVV.

This sequence joins TRBV7-2 and TRBJ2-5, with 7 positions matching TRBD1. The CDR3 loop spans 15 amino acids. In germline, CDR1 is SGHTA, CDR2 FQGNSA. J gave up 0 bases and V 0 bases, and 1 base lay outside the gene matches. CDR3 sequence: CASSLAGQNQETQYF. As DNA, the CDR3 is TGTGCCAGCAGCTTAGCGGGACAGAACCAAGAGACCCAGTACTTC.

The chain carries TRBV7-2 and TRBJ1-6; D might be TRBD1 (5 bases). This CDR3 spans 14 amino acids. V lost 2 bases and J lost 10, with 12 bases in between. The germline gives CDR1 SGHTA, CDR2 FQGNSA. CDR3 nucleotides: TGTGCCAGCAGCTTAACGCAGGGTGACTCACCCCTCCACTTT. Protein sequence: CASSLTQGDSPLHF.

J is TRBJ2-7 and V is TRBV6-5; 7 bases match TRBD1. V trimming: 6 bases; J trimming: 2 bases; junction bases outside the gene matches: 7. The CDR3 length is 14 residues. CDR1 is MNHEY, CDR2 SVGAGI, per germline. CDR3 sequence reads: CASSQGDTPYEQYF. As DNA, the CDR3 is TGTGCCAGCAGCCAGGGGGACACTCCCTACGAGCAGTACTTC.

This clone has only a few counts. The genes are TRBV7-9 and TRBJ2-7; tentatively, D is TRBD2 (5 bases). V was trimmed by 4 bases and J by 3 bases, leaving 10 bases between them. This CDR3 has 13 amino acids. Germline CDR1 and CDR2: SEHNR and FQNEAQ (reference sequence). The CDR3: CASSSGLFYEQYF. The CDR3 DNA sequence: TGTGCCAGCAGCTCCGGACTCTTCTACGAGCAGTACTTC.

The rearrangement joins TRBV30 to TRBJ1-6, with 7 nucleotides matching TRBD1. Germline lookup yields CDR1 GTSNPN and CDR2 SVGIG (reference sequence). Trimming removed 3 bases from V and 0 bases from J; junction bases left unmatched: 8. The CDR3 runs 17 residues. CDR3 in DNA: TGTGCCTGGAGCCTCGGGGGACAGAGCTCCTATAATTCACCCCTCCACTTT. Translation gives CAWSLGGQSSYNSPLHF.

The genes are TRBV5-4 and TRBJ2-7; 13 bases fit TRBD2. The germline CDR1 and CDR2 sequences are SGHNT and YYREEE (reference sequence). Trimming cost V 5 bases and J 3 bases; bases outside gene matches: 8. The CDR3 has 16 amino acids. CDR3 sequence reads: CASSSGTSGAVYEQYF. The CDR3 DNA reads TGTGCCAGCAGTTCTGGGACTAGCGGGGCCGTCTACGAGCAGTACTTC.

The V and J genes are TRBV7-9 and TRBJ2-5; unclear D gene. From germline, CDR1 is SEHNR and CDR2 FQNEAQ (reference sequence). The CDR3 totals 18 residues. V lost 2 bases and J 5 bases, leaving 24 bases between the germline ends. CDR3 in DNA: TGTGCCAGCAGCTTAACCTTCACGACAACTCTCACCGGGGAGACCCAGTACTTC. This encodes CASSLTFTTTLTGETQYF.

This clone turned up a few times. The chain joins TRBV18 to TRBJ1-2, with D perhaps matching TRBD1 (6 bases). The CDR3 is 14 amino acids. Per germline, CDR1 KGHSH and CDR2 LQKENI. V was cut by 4 bases and J by 3 bases, with 12 bases left in between. This CDR3 is CASSLQGRDYGYTF. Here the CDR3 DNA reads TGTGCCAGCTCACTTCAGGGGAGGGACTATGGCTACACCTTC.

A single count supports this clone. The chain combines TRBV27 with TRBJ2-7, with D hard to call. The CDR3 is made up of 13 amino acids. CDR1 is MNHEY, CDR2 SMNVEV, per germline (reference sequence). V lost 2 bases to trimming and J lost 2 bases, with 7 bases between them. The CDR3 DNA reads as TGTGCCAGCAGTTTAAAGGGCACCTACGAGCAGTACTTC. Residues: CASSLKGTYEQYF.

Remarks on this clone: This CDR3 fails to terminate in the conserved phenylalanine or tryptophan, so it likely reflects a read error. The DNA is left out, because the CDR3 cannot be placed on it with certainty; the CDR3 is given as TCRdb lists it. V is TRBV12-5 and J is TRBJ1-4; the DNA was not used to check the table's D call, TRBD1. 10 amino acids form the CDR3, both terminal residues included. The germline V gene has CDR1 LGHNT and CDR2 FRNRAP. The CDR3 sequence is CASGLGSRVY.

The rearrangement links TRBV7-3 to TRBJ1-1; 7 positions match TRBD1. J lost 3 bases, V lost 5 bases, and 6 bases had no gene match. Germline CDR1 reads SGHTA; CDR2 reads FQGTGA. CDR3 size: 14 residues. CDR3 nucleotide sequence: TGTGCCAGCAGCCTCCAGCAGGGGGACACTGAAGCTTTCTTT. It is translated as CASSLQQGDTEAFF.

The chain is built from TRBV5-6 and TRBJ1-2; 9 bases fit TRBD1. Germline V gives CDR1 SGHDT, CDR2 YYEEEE. J was trimmed by 2 bases and V by 2 bases; bases with no gene match: 7. The length of the CDR3 is 16 residues. CDR3 region: CASSFGSGQGNYGYTF. The CDR3 region has the DNA TGTGCCAGCAGCTTCGGTAGCGGACAGGGGAACTATGGCTACACCTTC. Looking up the rest from reference TRBV5-6 and TRBJ1-2 gives the full variable domain: DAGVTQSPTHLIKTRGQQVTLRCSPKSGHDTVSWYQQALGQGPQFIFQYYEEEERQRGNFPDRFSGHQFPNYSSELNVNALLLGDSALYLCASSFGSGQGNYGYTFGSGTRLTVV.

V is TRBV5-1 and J is TRBJ2-3; D possibly corresponds to TRBD1 (5 bases). V lost 3 bases and J 1 base, leaving 15 bases between the germline ends. Germline assignment: CDR1 SGHRS and CDR2 YFSETQ. The CDR3 is 16 residues long. The CDR3 sequence: CASSYAVGVGTDTQYF. CDR3 sequence (DNA): TGCGCCAGCAGCTACGCAGTAGGGGTAGGCACAGATACGCAGTATTTT.

The V gene is TRBV5-6, the J gene TRBJ1-1; D possibly corresponds to TRBD1 (6 bases). CDR3 length: 12 amino acids. Deletions cut 3 bases from V and 6 bases from J, with 9 bases between. The germline V gene encodes CDR1 SGHDT and CDR2 YYEEEE. The DNA of the CDR3 is TGTGCCAGCAGCTATACAGGGCCTGAAGCTTTCTTT. It specifies CASSYTGPEAFF.

V is TRBV7-9 and J is TRBJ1-6; possible D gene TRBD1, 5 bases. CDR3 length: 18 amino acids. Trimming removed 4 bases from V and 6 bases from J, with 22 bases in between. In germline, CDR1 is SEHNR, CDR2 FQNEAQ (reference sequence). CDR3 nucleotide sequence: TGTGCCAGCAGCTCCCAGGGAGGGGCGCAAGGGCGTAATTCACCCCTCCACTTT. This gives the protein CASSSQGGAQGRNSPLHF.

Comment on this clone: Other DNA sequences within the sample encode an identical CDR3. The chain has TRBV28 and TRBJ1-3; unclear D gene. This CDR3 is 11 amino acids long. V lost 2 bases and J 4 bases, leaving 0 bases between the germline ends. Germline V gene lookup returns CDR1 MDHEN and CDR2 SYDVKM. CDR3 loop: CASSLGNTIYF. The CDR3 DNA follows: TGTGCCAGCAGTTTAGGAAACACCATATATTTT. The full variable domain, its missing parts supplied by reference TRBV28 and TRBJ1-3, is DVKVTQSSRYLVKRTGEKVFLECVQDMDHENMFWYRQDPGLGLRLIYFSYDVKMKEKGDIPEGYSVSREKKERFSLILESASTNQTSMYLCASSLGNTIYFGEGSWLTVV.

This rearrangement joins TRBV6-5 to TRBJ2-2; a possible D gene is TRBD1 (5 bases). The CDR3 loop spans 15 amino acids. V lost 4 bases and J 1 base, leaving 10 bases between the germline ends. Per germline, CDR1 MNHEY and CDR2 SVGAGI. The CDR3 bases are TGTGCCAGCAGTTTAAACAGGATGAACACCGGGGAGCTGTTTTTT. Its translation: CASSLNRMNTGELFF.

This clone appeared a single time. The chain combines TRBV12-5 with TRBJ1-1; possible D gene TRBD1, 5 bases. The CDR3 totals 14 residues. CDR1 is LGHNT and CDR2 is FRNRAP in the germline V gene. Between the trimmed V and J ends, which lost 6 bases and 4 bases, there was a span of 15 bases. The DNA of the CDR3 is TGTGCTAGTGGGCTCGGGGGGTTGGCCACTGAAGCTTTCTTT. It yields the protein CASGLGGLATEAFF.

The table lists this clone with a count of one. As DNA, the CDR3 is TGTGCCAGCAGCCTCCCGGGACAGGGGAAGTTGAAGCGAGAGACCCAGTACTTC. This gives the protein CASSLPGQGKLKRETQYF. The gene calls are TRBV5-6 and TRBJ2-5; 10 bases align to TRBD1. Germline loops: CDR1 SGHDT, CDR2 YYEEEE. There are 18 residues in the CDR3. V shed 4 bases and J 4 bases; nucleotides not matched to a gene: 16.

Here the CDR3 reads CASSPRTENYGYTF. Here the CDR3 DNA reads TGTGCCAGCAGCCCCCGGACAGAGAACTATGGCTACACCTTC. The chain joins TRBV7-7 to TRBJ1-2, with a tentative D call TRBD1 (6 bases). V lost 5 bases and J lost 2, with 12 bases in between. CDR3 size: 14 residues. Germline V gene sequence: CDR1 SSHAT, CDR2 FNYEAQ (reference sequence).

This sequence joins TRBV28 and TRBJ2-1; 12 bases agree with TRBD1. The germline gives CDR1 MDHEN, CDR2 SYDVKM. The CDR3 runs 15 residues. The V gene end was trimmed by 4 bases and the J gene end by 8 bases; junction bases not matched to a gene: 6. CDR3 bases: TGTGCCAGCAGTTCCGGGACAGGGGGCATGGATGAGCAGTTCTTC. Translation gives CASSSGTGGMDEQFF.

V gene TRBV5-1 combines with J gene TRBJ1-3, with 7 bases lining up with TRBD1. V trimming: 3 bases; J trimming: 2 bases; junction bases outside the gene matches: 2. The CDR3 contains 14 residues. The V gene's germline CDR1 is SGHRS and CDR2 YFSETQ. Here the CDR3 reads CASSYGTAGNTIYF. The CDR3 DNA sequence: TGCGCCAGCAGCTATGGGACAGCTGGAAACACCATATATTTT.

This chain links TRBV6-5 with TRBJ1-4; no firm D call. CDR1 and CDR2 from the germline V gene are MNHEY and SVGAGI. V was clipped by 2 bases and J by 3 bases, with 13 bases between them. This CDR3 spans 16 amino acids. CDR3 protein: CASSYDSGSPNEKLFF. The CDR3 DNA sequence: TGTGCCAGCAGTTACGATTCGGGTTCTCCTAATGAAAAACTGTTTTTT.

This clone was seen more than once but under ten times. V gene TRBV19 combines with J gene TRBJ1-6; 8 positions agree with TRBD1. V dropped 4 bases and J dropped 6; count of bases not matched to a gene: 5. CDR3 size: 15 residues. Germline CDR1 reads LNHDA; CDR2 reads SQIVND (reference sequence). DNA for the CDR3: TGTGCCAGTAGTAAGGACAGGGCTAGTAATTCACCCCTCCACTTT. This gives the protein CASSKDRASNSPLHF.

This chain uses TRBV5-1 with TRBJ2-1; D might be TRBD1 (6 bases). The length of the CDR3 is 12 residues. Between the trimmed V and J ends, which lost 2 bases and 9 bases, there was a span of 9 bases. Germline V gene data show CDR1 as SGHRS and CDR2 as YFSETQ. CDR3 DNA: TGCGCCAGCAGCTTACAGGGCCGTGAGCAGTTCTTC. Protein product: CASSLQGREQFF.

The V and J genes are TRBV7-3 and TRBJ2-1, with 9 nucleotides matching TRBD2. This CDR3 spans 15 amino acids. Trimming at V came to 4 bases and at J to 4 bases, leaving 5 bases not matched to a gene. Germline values: CDR1 SGHTA, CDR2 FQGTGA. The CDR3 is CASSSSGGSYNEQFF. The CDR3 nucleotides are TGTGCCAGCAGCTCAAGCGGGGGGTCTTACAATGAGCAGTTCTTC.